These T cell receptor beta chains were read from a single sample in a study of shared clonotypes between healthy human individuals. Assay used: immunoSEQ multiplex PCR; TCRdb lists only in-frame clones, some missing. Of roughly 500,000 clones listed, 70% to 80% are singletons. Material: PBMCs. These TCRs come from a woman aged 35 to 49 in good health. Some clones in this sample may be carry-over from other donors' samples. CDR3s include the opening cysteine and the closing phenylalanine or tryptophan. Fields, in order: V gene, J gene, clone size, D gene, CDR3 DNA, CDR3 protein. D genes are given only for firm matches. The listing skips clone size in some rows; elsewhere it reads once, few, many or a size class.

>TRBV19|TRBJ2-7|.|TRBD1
TGTGCCAGTAGTACACACCGACAGGGATCCGAGCAGTACTTC
CASSTHRQGSEQYF
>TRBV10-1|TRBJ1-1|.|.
TGCGCCAGCAGTGACTTAGGGAGATCAGGTGAAGCTTTCTTT
CASSDLGRSGEAFF
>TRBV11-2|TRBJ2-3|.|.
TGTGCCAGCAGCTTAGGGGCGGGGTCAGATACGCAGTATTTT
CASSLGAGSDTQYF
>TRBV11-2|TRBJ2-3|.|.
TGTGCCAGCAGCTTAGTAGGGGGGGAAGATACGCAGTATTTT
CASSLVGGEDTQYF
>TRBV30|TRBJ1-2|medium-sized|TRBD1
TGTGCCTGGAGTGCGGACAGGGTAAAAGGCTACACCTTC
CAWSADRVKGYTF
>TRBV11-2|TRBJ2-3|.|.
TGTGCCAGCAGCTTATGGGGGGGCAGGATTACAGATACGCAGTATTTT
CASSLWGGRITDTQYF
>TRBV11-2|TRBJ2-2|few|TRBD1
TGTGCCAGCAGCTTAGGAGGCAGGGGGTGGCCCGGGGAGCTGTTTTTT
CASSLGGRGWPGELFF
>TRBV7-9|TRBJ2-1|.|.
TGTGCCAGCAGCTTAGCGGGCCCGACGTGGTACAATGAGCAGTTCTTC
CASSLAGPTWYNEQFF
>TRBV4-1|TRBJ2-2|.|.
TGCGCCAGCAGCCAATACTCGCCGGGACAAATCACCGGGGAGCTGTTTTTT
CASSQYSPGQITGELFF
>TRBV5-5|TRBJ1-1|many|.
TGTGCCAGCAGCTGGGTTATGAACACTGAAGCTTTCTTT
CASSWVMNTEAFF
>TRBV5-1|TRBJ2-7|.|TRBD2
TGCGCCAGCAGCTCGGGACTAGCGGGAGGTATCTACGAGCAGTACTTC
CASSSGLAGGIYEQYF